The 5 T cell receptor beta chains presented below share a single source sample, sequenced in a study of T cell responses to AZD1222 COVID-19 vaccine. The data were produced by immunoSEQ multiplex PCR, yet TCRdb's version contains in-frame clones alone and is incomplete. The sample carries about 190,000 clones, around 87% recorded once. This sample comprised peripheral blood, obtained on day 0 of MenACWY control vaccination. The source is an adult in good health.

The chain has TRBV2 and TRBJ1-1; 8 nucleotides agree with TRBD1. The CDR3 loop spans 14 amino acids. Trimming cost V 4 bases and J 3 bases; bases outside gene matches: 4. Germline values: CDR1 SNHLY, CDR2 FYNNEI. The CDR3 reads CASSVEQGDTEAFF. The CDR3, as DNA: TGTGCCAGCAGTGTCGAACAGGGGGACACTGAAGCTTTCTTT.

V and J are TRBV7-9 and TRBJ2-4, with 7 bases matching TRBD1. Germline V CDR1 and CDR2: SEHNR, FQNEAQ (reference sequence). After removal of 5 bases from V and 1 base from J, the junction contained 5 bases not matched to a gene. This CDR3 has 15 residues. The CDR3 here is CASSDYRGAKNIQYF. CDR3 nucleotide sequence: TGTGCCAGCAGCGATTACAGGGGCGCCAAAAACATTCAGTACTTC.

The rearrangement joins TRBV28 to TRBJ2-7, with D uncertain. The CDR3 totals 14 residues. CDR1 and CDR2 (germline): MDHEN, SYDVKM. V dropped 8 bases and J dropped 1 base, with 15 bases sitting between them. The CDR3 region is CASDTQAGSYEQYF. CDR3 DNA: TGTGCCAGCGACACCCAGGCCGGATCCTACGAGCAGTACTTC.

The chain recombines TRBV10-3 with TRBJ2-7; D unclear. Germline-derived CDR1 and CDR2 are ENHRY and SYGVKD. V lost 0 bases and J lost 4, with 4 bases in between. The CDR3 is 12 residues long. The CDR3 loop is CAISESAYEQYF. As DNA, the CDR3 is TGTGCCATCAGTGAGTCGGCGTACGAGCAGTACTTC.

This chain connects TRBV9 to TRBJ2-3, with a weak D call TRBD1 (5 bases). The V end lost 0 bases, the J end lost 1 base, and 9 bases lay between the germline ends. CDR1 and CDR2 from the germline V gene are SGDLS and YYNGEE. The CDR3 runs 15 residues. CDR3 DNA: TGTGCCAGCAGCGTAGTAGGCAGGGGCACAGATACGCAGTATTTT. Translated, it gives CASSVVGRGTDTQYF.